The sequence of this TCR beta chain was determined in a study of T cells after yellow fever vaccination. Whole-study results and caveats: The secondary response was weaker but peaked faster, day 5 versus 15. Bulk-population clonotypes that are abundant could appear as contaminants in FACS-sorted repertoires.

With regard to this clonotype: Its target is unknown.

This CDR3 comprises 18 residues. The germline V and J ends were trimmed by 11 bases and 2 bases, with 28 bases remaining between them. One entry per CDR3 protein, called by TCRdb with MiXCR from the 5' RACE reads. The data hold about 240,000 distinct CDR3 sequences, with 6.9% observed a single time. This rearrangement joins TRBV12-3 or TRBV12-4 to TRBJ2-1; D may be TRBD1 or TRBD2 (5 bases each). This sequence was found in a man aged 30-40 years who received the YFV17D yellow fever vaccine. Sequenced here: CD4+ T cells sorted from PBMCs, sampled 15 days after the yellow fever booster vaccination. DNA for the CDR3: TGTGCCCGCAATCCGCAACGGGGCCTCCTTTATACCTACAATGAGCAGTTCTTC. It yields the protein CARNPQRGLLYTYNEQFF.